These T cell receptor beta chains were read from a single sample in a study of HIV-infected patients and healthy controls. TCRdb processed the 5' RACE reads anew with MiXCR; each CDR3 protein has one entry. The sample has more than 15,000 distinct CDR3 sequences, about 9% seen once; the top ten hold over 5.5%. Sequenced sample: blood. The receptors shown here come from an adult in good health. Each CDR3 is given with its conserved first and last residue. D genes are given only for firm matches. A row's size may be missing; if present it is once, few, many or a size class.

medium-sized,TRBV12-3/TRBV12-4,TRBD1,TRBJ2-7,CASSPRQGSEQYF,TGTGCCAGCAGTCCGAGACAGGGGTCCGAGCAGTACTTC
many,TRBV19,-,TRBJ1-1,CASSMGRGTEAFF,TGTGCCAGTAGTATGGGACGGGGAACTGAAGCTTTCTTT
many,TRBV11-2,TRBD2,TRBJ2-3,CASSPGLAGNTDTQYF,TGTGCCAGCAGCCCCGGACTAGCGGGAAACACAGATACGCAGTATTTT
few,TRBV27,-,TRBJ2-5,CASMIRVGSETQYF,TGTGCCAGCATGATTAGGGTGGGTTCGGAGACCCAGTACTTC
medium-sized,TRBV25-1,-,TRBJ2-1,CASSLDSYNEQFF,TGTGCCAGCAGTCTTGACTCCTACAATGAGCAGTTCTTC
-,TRBV29-1,-,TRBJ1-2,CSVEEGSDGYGYTF,TGCAGCGTTGAAGAAGGAAGCGACGGCTATGGCTACACCTTC
many,TRBV30,TRBD2,TRBJ2-1,CAWSVNGLAGNEQFF,TGTGCCTGGAGTGTAAATGGACTAGCGGGAAATGAGCAGTTCTTC
medium-sized,TRBV5-5,TRBD1,TRBJ2-3,CASSSLGTGITDTQYF,TGTGCCAGCAGCTCGCTCGGGACAGGCATAACAGATACGCAGTATTTT
few,TRBV29-1,-,TRBJ1-1,CSVFDMNTEAFF,TGCAGCGTTTTCGACATGAACACTGAAGCTTTCTTT
few,TRBV2,-,TRBJ2-5,CASGYTEETQYF,TGTGCCAGCGGGTACACGGAAGAGACCCAGTACTTC
medium-sized,TRBV3-1,-,TRBJ2-2,CASSLLVPGELFF,TGTGCCAGCAGCCTACTAGTCCCCGGGGAGCTGTTTTTT
many,TRBV4-1,-,TRBJ2-7,CASSQSGSYEQYF,TGCGCCAGCAGCCAAAGCGGCTCCTACGAGCAGTACTTC
few,TRBV6-5,-,TRBJ1-2,CASSPGRGGLRYGYTF,TGTGCCAGCAGCCCCGGCAGGGGTGGTCTGCGCTATGGCTACACCTTC
few,TRBV19,-,TRBJ2-3,CASMRRVYPQYF,TGTGCCAGTATGAGAAGGGTTTATCCGCAGTATTTT
medium-sized,TRBV2,TRBD2,TRBJ2-3,CASIVAGAGSDTQYF,TGTGCCAGTATTGTAGCGGGAGCTGGCTCAGATACGCAGTATTTT
many,TRBV12-3/TRBV12-4,-,TRBJ2-6,CASSGHWASGANVLTF,TGTGCCAGCAGTGGGCACTGGGCCTCTGGGGCCAACGTCCTGACTTTC
-,TRBV11-2,-,TRBJ2-7,CASSLVGTVYEQYF,TGTGCCAGCAGCCTAGTAGGGACGGTCTACGAGCAGTACTTC
many,TRBV10-2,TRBD2,TRBJ2-1,CASRLTSGYNEQFF,TGCGCCAGCAGACTTACTAGCGGCTACAATGAGCAGTTCTTC
medium-sized,TRBV29-1,-,TRBJ2-7,CSALESYEQYF,TGCAGCGCCCTGGAGTCCTACGAGCAGTACTTC
few,TRBV20-1,-,TRBJ1-3,CSASERTHGNTIYF,TGCAGTGCTAGCGAAAGGACCCATGGAAACACCATATATTTT
few,TRBV5-4,-,TRBJ2-5,CASSPGRFAGPGETQYF,TGTGCCAGCAGCCCAGGACGGTTCGCGGGGCCGGGCGAGACCCAGTACTTC
many,TRBV7-9,-,TRBJ2-6,CASRRQGAGANVLTF,TGTGCCAGCAGACGCCAGGGTGCCGGGGCCAACGTCCTGACTTTC
medium-sized,TRBV7-9,-,TRBJ1-1,CASSSVSGNTEAFF,TGTGCCAGCAGCTCCGTAAGCGGGAACACTGAAGCTTTCTTT
few,TRBV19,-,TRBJ2-7,CASSESRGPYEQYF,TGTGCCAGTAGTGAGTCCCGGGGCCCCTACGAGCAGTACTTC
many,TRBV27,-,TRBJ2-3,CASSVGQGLSTDTQYF,TGTGCCAGCAGTGTGGGGCAGGGCCTCAGCACAGATACGCAGTATTTT
many,TRBV10-2,TRBD1,TRBJ1-6,CASSESRTGRSPLHF,TGCGCCAGCAGTGAGTCGAGGACAGGGCGATCACCCCTCCACTTT
many,TRBV15,TRBD2,TRBJ2-3,CATSASTSGRITDTQYF,TGTGCCACCAGCGCCTCGACTAGCGGGAGAATTACAGATACGCAGTATTTT
many,TRBV7-2,-,TRBJ1-5,CASSSDRNQPQHF,TGTGCCAGCAGCTCCGACAGAAATCAGCCCCAGCATTTT
few,TRBV20-1,TRBD2,TRBJ2-1,CSASQLAPEQFF,TGCAGTGCTAGCCAACTAGCGCCCGAGCAGTTCTTC
many,TRBV4-1,-,TRBJ2-4,CASSQEHTENIQYF,TGCGCCAGCAGCCAGGAACATACTGAAAACATTCAGTACTTC
many,TRBV12-3/TRBV12-4,TRBD1,TRBJ2-3,CASSSDRQIPDTQYF,TGTGCCAGCAGTTCGGACAGGCAAATACCAGATACGCAGTATTTT
-,TRBV21-1,-,TRBJ2-5,CASGGKTQYF,TGTGCCAGCGGGGGGAAGACCCAGTACTTC
few,TRBV28,TRBD1,TRBJ1-2,CASSRQGMSYTF,TGTGCCAGCAGTAGACAGGGGATGAGCTACACCTTC
many,TRBV28,-,TRBJ2-1,CASTPIRAGEQFF,TGTGCCAGCACCCCCATCCGTGCGGGTGAGCAGTTCTTC
many,TRBV11-2,-,TRBJ1-6,CASSSGHQTILPLHF,TGTGCCAGCAGCTCAGGACACCAGACAATTCTACCCCTCCACTTT
few,TRBV20-1,-,TRBJ1-1,CSAVDGGATEAFF,TGCAGTGCAGTCGATGGGGGAGCCACTGAAGCTTTCTTT
many,TRBV18,TRBD1,TRBJ2-1,CASSPPGDRMRNEQFF,TGTGCCAGCTCACCACCGGGGGACAGGATGCGCAATGAGCAGTTCTTC
medium-sized,TRBV5-1,-,TRBJ2-1,CASTAGTEQFF,TGCGCCAGCACGGCAGGTACTGAGCAGTTCTTC
medium-sized,TRBV30,TRBD2,TRBJ2-1,CAWSVQRESEQFF,TGTGCCTGGAGTGTACAGCGGGAGAGTGAGCAGTTCTTC
medium-sized,TRBV12-3/TRBV12-4,TRBD1,TRBJ2-2,CASSSRQGTGELFF,TGTGCCAGCAGTTCGAGACAGGGGACCGGGGAGCTGTTTTTT
medium-sized,TRBV4-1,-,TRBJ2-5,CASSQDPSWETQYF,TGCGCCAGCAGCCAAGATCCGAGCTGGGAGACCCAGTACTTC
many,TRBV2,TRBD1,TRBJ2-7,CASMMPGGAGSYEQYF,TGTGCCAGTATGATGCCAGGGGGCGCGGGATCCTACGAGCAGTACTTC
-,TRBV20-1,-,TRBJ2-5,CSARDPGRETQYF,TGCAGTGCTAGAGATCCTGGTCGTGAGACCCAGTACTTC
-,TRBV6-5,-,TRBJ1-5,CASSYSPLDAGQPQHF,TGTGCCAGCAGTTACTCTCCGTTAGACGCAGGTCAGCCCCAGCATTTT
many,TRBV7-8,-,TRBJ2-2,CASSLERVLTGELFF,TGTGCCAGCAGCTTAGAGCGGGTCCTCACCGGGGAGCTGTTTTTT
many,TRBV6-5,-,TRBJ2-4,CASSYASGQNIQYF,TGTGCCAGCAGTTACGCGTCAGGGCAAAACATTCAGTACTTC
-,TRBV10-1,-,TRBJ2-1,CASSELYGSTYNEQFF,TGCGCCAGCAGTGAGTTGTACGGGAGCACCTACAATGAGCAGTTCTTC
many,TRBV20-1,-,TRBJ2-7,CSARDITGPYEQYF,TGCAGTGCTAGAGATATTACAGGGCCCTACGAGCAGTACTTC
medium-sized,TRBV4-2,-,TRBJ2-1,CASSQEQPFIIGYYEQFF,TGTGCCAGCAGCCAAGAACAACCCTTCATTATAGGGTACTATGAGCAGTTCTTC